The 23 T cell receptor beta chains reported below all come from one sample, sequenced in a study of beta chain bispecific antibodies for T cell cancers. Either OKT3 anti-CD3 antibody or CD3/CD28 beads expanded T cells from blood mononuclear cells over about three days. The antigens of these receptors remain unknown. TCRdb independently ran MiXCR on the 5' RACE reads; one entry per CDR3 protein. The data show over 20,000 distinct CDR3 sequences, with approximately 2.5% seen just once and about 30% held by the top ten. Broader study findings: The leukemia cells, rather than normal T cells, gave most of the targeted TRBV signal.

Sequencing was carried out using healthy donor T cells cultured with leukemia cells. These receptors were collected from a human donor in good health. Some clones in this sample may be carry-over from other donors' samples.

This clonotype has at least ten counts. The gene calls are TRBV28 and TRBJ1-2; D possibly corresponds to TRBD1 (6 bases). The CDR3 sequence is 15 residues long. The V end was cut by 8 bases, the J end by 4 bases, with 20 bases between. Germline V gives CDR1 MDHEN, CDR2 SYDVKM. The CDR3 here is CASGATIQGPYGYTF. The CDR3 bases are TGTGCCAGCGGCGCTACAATACAGGGCCCCTATGGCTACACCTTC.

This clonotype was observed a handful of times. The chain couples TRBV14 to TRBJ1-1; 7 bases agree with TRBD1. CDR3 size: 14 residues. The V gene end was trimmed by 5 bases and the J gene end by 4 bases; junction bases not matched to a gene: 7. The germline CDR1 and CDR2 sequences are SGHDN and FVKESK. CDR3 in DNA: TGTGCCAGCAGCGAACAAGGGGGCGGCACTGAAGCTTTCTTT. It is translated as CASSEQGGGTEAFF.

At least ten counts were recorded for this clonotype. The rearrangement joins TRBV7-9 to TRBJ2-1; possible D gene TRBD2, 5 bases. The CDR3 sequence is 13 residues long. Germline V gene lookup returns CDR1 SEHNR and CDR2 FQNEAQ (reference sequence). Trimming took 1 base from V and 7 from J, leaving 8 bases between them. CDR3 sequence: CASSLEDWNEQFF. In nucleotides, the CDR3 is TGTGCCAGCAGCTTAGAGGACTGGAATGAGCAGTTCTTC.

V gene TRBV2 combines with J gene TRBJ2-1; tentatively, D is TRBD1 (6 bases). Trimming left V 7 bases short and J 0 bases short, with 13 bases between. The V gene's germline CDR1 is SNHLY and CDR2 FYNNEI. This CDR3 has 15 residues. CDR3 in DNA: TGTGCCAGCATCTCGTTGGACAGCTCCTACAATGAGCAGTTCTTC. It encodes CASISLDSSYNEQFF.

In this sample, this clonotype turned up many times. This rearrangement joins TRBV7-6 to TRBJ1-1; D gene unclear. With 0 bases removed from V and 5 bases from J, the gap between germline ends came to 7 bases. CDR3 size: 13 residues. Germline CDR1 and CDR2: SGHVS and FNYEAQ. Here the CDR3 reads CASSLAVATEAFF. Here the CDR3 DNA reads TGTGCCAGCAGCTTAGCGGTGGCAACTGAAGCTTTCTTT.

This clonotype was observed at least ten times. The V gene is TRBV5-1, the J gene TRBJ2-7; no clear D gene. CDR1 SGHRS and CDR2 YFSETQ come from the germline V gene. The CDR3 extends over 15 amino acids. Trimming left V 4 bases short and J 5 bases short, with 19 bases between. The DNA of the CDR3 is TGCGCCAGCAGCCCCTTCGGCCAAGGGAATCACGAGCAGTACTTC. It yields the protein CASSPFGQGNHEQYF.

The chain is built from TRBV6-5 and TRBJ2-7; 14 bases are a match to TRBD2. The germline V gene encodes CDR1 MNHEY and CDR2 SVGAGI. V gave up 7 bases and J gave up 2 bases; unmatched junction bases: 4. The CDR3 totals 15 residues. CDR3 nucleotide sequence: TGTGCCAGCATTCCGACTAGCGGGGGGGCCTACGAGCAGTACTTC. Encoded protein: CASIPTSGGAYEQYF.

This clonotype has more than one count but fewer than ten. The rearrangement joins TRBV18 to TRBJ2-5; weak D call: TRBD2 (5 bases). The length of the CDR3 is 15 residues. Germline CDR1 KGHSH, CDR2 LQKENI. The V end was cut by 3 bases, the J end by 3 bases, with 14 bases between. The CDR3 DNA sequence: TGTGCCAGCTCACCTCTCCCCGGGGTGGAAGAGACCCAGTACTTC. Residues: CASSPLPGVEETQYF. Combining the CDR3 with reference TRBV18 and TRBJ2-5 gives the whole variable domain NAGVMQNPRHLVRRRGQEARLRCSPMKGHSHVYWYRQLPEEGLKFMVYLQKENIIDESGMPKERFSAEFPKEGPSILRIQQVVRGDSAAYFCASSPLPGVEETQYFGPGTRLLVL.

This clonotype appeared many times. The chain couples TRBV9 to TRBJ2-5; D gene unclear. V was trimmed by 1 base and J by 2 bases, leaving 12 bases between them. The CDR3 length is 15 residues. The germline gives CDR1 SGDLS, CDR2 YYNGEE. CDR3 residues: CASSVSDGGQETQYF. CDR3 nucleotide sequence: TGTGCCAGCAGCGTATCTGATGGTGGGCAAGAGACCCAGTACTTC.

This clonotype has just a few counts. This sequence joins TRBV10-1 and TRBJ1-1; D gene uncertain. Germline V gene data show CDR1 as WNHNN and CDR2 as SYGVQD (reference sequence). This CDR3 has 11 amino acids. Trimming took 3 bases from V and 4 from J, leaving 3 bases between them. CDR3 sequence reads: CASSEITEAFF. The CDR3 nucleotides are TGCGCCAGCAGTGAAATCACTGAAGCTTTCTTT.

This clonotype has ten or more counts. V and J are TRBV24-1 and TRBJ2-1, with unresolved D. The V and J ends lost 8 bases and 7 bases respectively, with 8 bases between them. CDR3 length: 11 amino acids. Germline assignment: CDR1 KGHDR and CDR2 SFDVKD. CDR3 nucleotides: TGTGCCACCAAGGTGAGGAATGAGCAGTTCTTC. It codes for CATKVRNEQFF.

The sample holds many counts of this clonotype. The V and J genes are TRBV29-1 and TRBJ2-1; D not resolved. V was cut by 4 bases and J by 8 bases, with 12 bases left in between. The CDR3 sequence is 12 residues long. Looked up from germline, CDR1 is SQVTM and CDR2 is ANQGSEA. CDR3 amino acids: CSVAGARHEQFF. Written as DNA, the CDR3 is TGCAGCGTTGCCGGAGCCAGGCATGAGCAGTTCTTC.

Only a few counts were recorded for this clonotype. V is TRBV19 and J is TRBJ2-3; a possible D gene is TRBD1 (5 bases). Germline loops: CDR1 LNHDA, CDR2 SQIVND (reference sequence). V lost 3 bases to trimming and J lost 8 bases, with 9 bases between them. The CDR3 contains 12 residues. CDR3 protein: CASSIDRGTQYF. The CDR3 bases are TGTGCCAGTAGTATTGATAGGGGTACGCAGTATTTT. The full variable domain, rest sourced from reference TRBV19 and TRBJ2-3, is DGGITQSPKYLFRKEGQNVTLSCEQNLNHDAMYWYRQDPGQGLRLIYYSQIVNDFQKGDIAEGYSVSREKKESFPLTVTSAQKNPTAFYLCASSIDRGTQYFGPGTRLTVL.

This clonotype was observed at least ten times. The genes are TRBV29-1 and TRBJ2-5; D gene ambiguous. Trimming removed 3 bases at V and 4 bases at J, with 9 bases between. CDR1 is SQVTM, CDR2 ANQGSEA, per germline. The CDR3 length is 12 residues. The chain's CDR3 is CSVEVLGETQYF. In DNA, the CDR3 is TGCAGCGTTGAGGTTCTTGGAGAGACCCAGTACTTC.

In its sample, this clonotype is medium-sized. This chain connects TRBV4-1 to TRBJ2-7; the D gene is possibly TRBD2 (6 bases). Germline-derived CDR1 and CDR2 are MGHRA and YSYEKL. The germline V and J ends were trimmed by 3 bases and 3 bases, with 12 bases remaining between them. The CDR3 consists of 14 residues. CDR3 nucleotide sequence: TGCGCCAGCAGCCAGTCGGGACTGTTCTACGAGCAGTACTTC. Translated: CASSQSGLFYEQYF.

This clonotype was seen ten or more times. V usage is TRBV29-1 and J usage is TRBJ1-1; D is uncertain. CDR1 is SQVTM and CDR2 is ANQGSEA in the germline V gene. Trimming pared 4 bases from V and 2 bases from J, leaving 2 bases between. The CDR3 sequence is 10 residues long. The CDR3 loop reads CSVVNTEAFF. The CDR3 nucleotides read TGCAGCGTTGTAAACACTGAAGCTTTCTTT.

This clonotype was seen many times. The V and J genes are TRBV11-3 and TRBJ2-2; D remains unclear. The germline V gene has CDR1 SGHNT and CDR2 YENEEA. Trimming removed 5 bases at V and 8 bases at J, with 9 bases between. This CDR3 spans 12 amino acids. CDR3 DNA sequence: TGTGCCAGCAGCCCCCTGACTGGGGAGCTGTTTTTT. Amino acid sequence: CASSPLTGELFF.

This clonotype came up many times. V and J are TRBV6-5 and TRBJ2-5, with TRBD1 matching 8 bases. V was clipped by 2 bases and J by 5 bases; unmatched bases: 7. The CDR3 runs to 15 residues. CDR1 is MNHEY, CDR2 SVGAGI, per germline. CDR3 bases: TGTGCCAGCAGTTACGAGCAGGGGGCGTCGGAGACCCAGTACTTC. This translates into CASSYEQGASETQYF.

In this sample, this clonotype turned up many times. CDR3 in DNA: TGTGCCAGCAGTTCGGACAGGACTTCACCCCTCCACTTT. Translated, it gives CASSSDRTSPLHF. The V gene is TRBV2, the J gene TRBJ1-6, with 7 bases aligning to TRBD1. This CDR3 region has 13 residues. The junction had 4 bases not matched to a gene; V was cut back by 5 bases and J by 9 bases. Germline CDR1 and CDR2: SNHLY and FYNNEI.

The table lists this clonotype with a few counts. The gene calls are TRBV11-2 and TRBJ1-1; unclear D gene. The CDR3 covers 14 residues. Germline V CDR1 and CDR2: SGHAT, FQNNGV. Trimming took 1 base from V and 0 from J, leaving 6 bases between them. The CDR3 here is CASSLAGMNTEAFF. CDR3 sequence (DNA): TGTGCCAGCAGCTTAGCCGGCATGAACACTGAAGCTTTCTTT.

The chain employs TRBV23-1 and TRBJ2-7, with TRBD1 as a possible D gene (5 bases). TRBV23-1 qualifies as an ORF whose function is uncertain. Trimming shortened V by 6 bases and J by 2 bases, and 14 bases separated the two germline ends. The CDR3 sequence is 14 residues long. Written as DNA, the CDR3 is TGCGCCAGCAGCCGAGTCGACAGCCCCTACGAGCAGTACTTC. This gives the protein CASSRVDSPYEQYF.

This clonotype was seen ten or more times. The rearrangement links TRBV4-1 to TRBJ2-7; D call uncertain. Per germline, CDR1 MGHRA and CDR2 YSYEKL. V dropped 3 bases and J dropped 4 bases, with 10 bases sitting between them. The CDR3 extends over 13 amino acids. The CDR3 bases are TGCGCCAGCAGCCAGCTGACTGATTACGAGCAGTACTTC. It codes for CASSQLTDYEQYF.

This clonotype was detected only a few times. The V and J genes are TRBV3-1 and TRBJ2-5; no clear D. The CDR3 is 15 amino acids. CDR1 LGHDT and CDR2 YNNKEL come from the germline V gene (reference sequence). Trimming shortened V by 2 bases and J by 1 base, and 11 bases separated the two germline ends. CDR3 in amino acids: CASSQSTAIQETQYF. CDR3 bases: TGTGCCAGCAGCCAAAGTACGGCGATCCAAGAGACCCAGTACTTC.